The 32 T cell receptor beta chains below all came from one sample that was sequenced in a study of molecular identifiers for immune sequencing clone quantification. TCRdb passed the PCR reads through MiXCR, listing each CDR3 protein once. The table includes some 580,000 distinct CDR3 sequences, about 25% detected once. The sequenced material came from naive CD8+ T cells from blood, with Jurkat cell RNA spiked in. Subset in this sample: FACS-sorted CD8+CD4-CCR7+CD45RA+ naive T cells. Receptor source: a human donor in good health. Some libraries in this study had Jurkat cell RNA spiked in.

This clonotype was counted at least ten times. The rearrangement links TRBV7-2 to TRBJ2-2; the match to TRBD1 covers 7 bases. The CDR3 has 15 residues. With 5 bases clipped from V and 2 bases from J, the junction kept 5 bases outside the gene matches. Germline V gene sequence: CDR1 SGHTA, CDR2 FQGNSA. CDR3 nucleotide sequence: TGTGCCAGCAGCACCCGGGACAGAAACACCGGGGAGCTGTTTTTT. Encoded protein: CASSTRDRNTGELFF.

To note about this clonotype: Possible read error: a much larger clone is one base away. The CDR3 DNA sequence: TGTGCCAGCAGCTGGAGGGGGCCAAACCGTGGAAAACTGTTTTTT. Amino acid sequence: CASSWRGPNRGKLFF. The gene calls are TRBV28 and TRBJ1-4; TRBD1 aligns across 7 bases. Germline V gene data show CDR1 as MDHEN and CDR2 as SYDVKM. CDR3 length equals 15 residues. The J segment lost 10 bases and the V segment lost 6 bases, leaving 14 bases of the junction unmatched.

This clonotype was counted many times. The chain joins TRBV20-1 to TRBJ2-3; D may be TRBD1 (5 bases). The CDR3 runs to 15 residues. Germline values: CDR1 DFQATT, CDR2 SNEGSKA (reference sequence). V lost 2 bases and J lost 2, with 14 bases in between. The CDR3 loop is CSARPLGANTDTQYF. The CDR3 DNA reads TGCAGTGCTAGACCCCTAGGGGCGAACACAGATACGCAGTATTTT.

With regard to this clonotype: This CDR3 fails to terminate in the conserved phenylalanine or tryptophan, so it likely reflects a read error. The chain joins TRBV12-3 or TRBV12-4 to TRBJ1-2; maybe TRBD1 (5 bases). This CDR3 is built from 13 residues. The V gene lost 6 bases and the J gene lost 5 bases, with 13 bases spanning the gap. CDR3 in amino acids: CASSPGTYYGYTS. The CDR3 DNA reads as TGTGCCAGCAGCCCCGGGACTTATTATGGCTACACCTCC.

The rearrangement links TRBV20-1 to TRBJ2-1; D unclear. This CDR3 contains 13 residues. V was pared by 1 base and J by 3 bases, with 7 bases between. CDR1 DFQATT and CDR2 SNEGSKA come from the germline V gene (reference sequence). CDR3 loop: CSARAVLYNEQFF. CDR3 sequence (DNA): TGCAGTGCTAGAGCGGTCCTCTACAATGAGCAGTTCTTC.

This sequence joins TRBV2 and TRBJ1-1, with D unclear. V gave up 6 bases and J gave up 0 bases, with 14 bases separating them. The CDR3 contains 15 residues. Per germline, CDR1 SNHLY and CDR2 FYNNEI. The CDR3 is CASSENRGMNTEAFF. CDR3 nucleotides: TGTGCCAGCAGCGAAAATCGCGGAATGAACACTGAAGCTTTCTTT.

This clonotype has a count of ten or more. The CDR3 reads CASSLMTGGLDTQYF. In DNA, the CDR3 is TGTGCCAGCAGTTTAATGACAGGGGGCCTAGATACGCAGTATTTT. The chain combines TRBV28 with TRBJ2-3, with 10 bases identical to TRBD1. The V gene end was trimmed by 2 bases and the J gene end by 5 bases; junction bases not matched to a gene: 4. Germline V gene sequence: CDR1 MDHEN, CDR2 SYDVKM. This CDR3 comprises 15 residues.

The rearrangement links TRBV27 to TRBJ2-1; D ambiguous. Between the trimmed V and J ends, which lost 5 bases and 2 bases, there was a span of 7 bases. CDR1 is MNHEY, CDR2 SMNVEV, per germline (reference sequence). The CDR3 length is 13 residues. In DNA form, the CDR3 reads TGTGCCAGCAGTGTGCTAGCCTACAATGAGCAGTTCTTC. It yields the protein CASSVLAYNEQFF.

The sample holds many counts of this clonotype. This rearrangement joins TRBV12-3 or TRBV12-4 to TRBJ2-3; tentatively, D is TRBD2 (6 bases). The ends were cut back, 3 bases at V and 2 bases at J, with 12 bases in the middle. The CDR3 has 15 residues. The CDR3 region has the DNA TGTGCCAGCAGTTTGGTGGGAGGAAACACAGATACGCAGTATTTT. It translates to CASSLVGGNTDTQYF.

With respect to this clonotype: A junction boundary mismatches the germline segment, possibly from a read error. This rearrangement joins TRBV4-1 to TRBJ1-2; 7 positions agree with TRBD1. Germline V gene lookup returns CDR1 MGHRA and CDR2 YSYEKL. This CDR3 region has 15 residues. The CDR3 bases are TGCGCCAGCAGCGCGAGGGACAGCCCTAACTATGGCCACACCTTC. Its translation: CASSARDSPNYGHTF.

On this clonotype itself: This could be a read error, since a much larger clone is one nucleotide away. The chain links TRBV6-5 to TRBJ2-3; D is ambiguous. This CDR3 spans 14 amino acids. Germline V gene data show CDR1 as MNHEY and CDR2 as SVGAGI. The CDR3 sequence is CASSHSPSTDTRYF. The CDR3 bases are TGTGCCAGCAGCCACAGTCCGAGCACAGATACGCGGTATTTT.

This clonotype was observed many times. The CDR3 DNA reads TGTGCCAGCAGTTTTTCAGGGAATGAAGCTTTCTTT. Its translation is CASSFSGNEAFF. The rearrangement joins TRBV12-3 or TRBV12-4 to TRBJ1-1, with D possibly matching TRBD1 (5 bases). The V gene lost 3 bases and the J gene lost 7 bases, with 9 bases spanning the gap. This CDR3 region has 12 residues.

This clonotype appeared a few times. The V gene is TRBV27, the J gene TRBJ2-7, with D unresolved. This CDR3 comprises 15 residues. The ends were cut back, 6 bases at V and 2 bases at J, with 17 bases in the middle. Germline V gives CDR1 MNHEY, CDR2 SMNVEV (reference sequence). Here the CDR3 DNA reads TGTGCCAGCAGCCAACGGACGGTCCTACCCTACGAGCAGTACTTC. Translation gives CASSQRTVLPYEQYF.

The chain uses TRBV5-4 and TRBJ2-5; TRBD2 matches 11 bases. Losses at the gene ends were 0 bases for V and 5 bases for J; bases not matched to a gene: 9. The CDR3 is made up of 17 amino acids. CDR1 and CDR2 (germline): SGHNT, YYREEE (reference sequence). CDR3 coding DNA: TGTGCCAGCAGCTTGGTTGGTAGCGGGAGGGCGCGGGAGACCCAGTACTTC. This gives the protein CASSLVGSGRARETQYF.

Turning to this clonotype: At one boundary the junction diverges from the germline segment, which might be a read error. The chain links TRBV7-9 to TRBJ2-3, with 12 bases identical to TRBD2. Germline CDR1 SEHNR, CDR2 FQNEAQ (reference sequence). The CDR3 sequence is 17 residues long. The DNA for the CDR3 is TGTGCCAGCAGCCAGGCGGGGACTAGCGGGCCCACAGCTACGCAGTATTTT. It codes for CASSQAGTSGPTATQYF.

This clonotype was detected only a few times. V gene TRBV12-3 or TRBV12-4 combines with J gene TRBJ1-5; D remains ambiguous. Between the trimmed V and J ends, which lost 1 base and 1 base, there was a span of 5 bases. The CDR3 totals 14 residues. CDR3 region: CASSLGESNQPQHF. The CDR3 DNA sequence: TGTGCCAGCAGTTTAGGGGAAAGCAATCAGCCCCAGCATTTT.

This clonotype showed up just a few times. The conserved phenylalanine or tryptophan is not found at the CDR3 terminus, so this likely reflects a read error. CDR3 nucleotides: TGTGCCAGCAGCGCCGGGACAGCTACCTACGAGCAGTACTCC. Protein sequence: CASSAGTATYEQYS. The rearrangement joins TRBV5-6 to TRBJ2-7, with 7 bases that match TRBD1. After removal of 4 bases from V and 2 bases from J, the junction contained 6 bases not matched to a gene. The germline CDR1 and CDR2 sequences are SGHDT and YYEEEE. This CDR3 contains 14 residues.

The chain is built from TRBV4-1 and TRBJ2-7; possibly TRBD2 for D (5 bases). The CDR3 runs 14 residues. The germline CDR1 and CDR2 sequences are MGHRA and YSYEKL. Trimming removed 6 bases at V and 5 bases at J, with 17 bases between. This chain's CDR3 is CASSHPRGQHEQYF. Here the CDR3 DNA reads TGCGCCAGCAGTCATCCCAGAGGGCAGCACGAGCAGTACTTC.

The genes are TRBV6-5 and TRBJ1-2, with 7 bases aligning to TRBD1. Germline assignment: CDR1 MNHEY and CDR2 SVGAGI. CDR3 size: 14 residues. The V gene end was trimmed by 5 bases and the J gene end by 3 bases; junction bases not matched to a gene: 6. This CDR3 reads CASSPGTVYYGYTF. The CDR3 bases are TGTGCCAGCAGTCCGGGGACAGTCTACTATGGCTACACCTTC.

This clonotype has only a few counts. The chain combines TRBV7-9 with TRBJ1-2, with TRBD1 matching 8 bases. V dropped 3 bases and J dropped 4; count of bases not matched to a gene: 10. This CDR3 has 16 amino acids. Germline CDR1 SEHNR, CDR2 FQNEAQ (reference sequence). As DNA, the CDR3 is TGTGCCAGCAGCTTTGGACAGGGTGTAGTGGTCTATGGCTACACCTTC. This sequence encodes CASSFGQGVVVYGYTF. The full variable domain, with the rest looked up from reference TRBV7-9 and TRBJ1-2, is DTGVSQNPRHKITKRGQNVTFRCDPISEHNRLYWYRQTLGQGPEFLTYFQNEAQLEKSRLLSDRFSAERPKGSFSTLEIQRTEQGDSAMYLCASSFGQGVVVYGYTFGSGTRLTVV.

With regard to this clonotype: A read error may explain this, as a much larger clone is one base away. V usage is TRBV5-6 and J usage is TRBJ2-7, with 8 positions matching TRBD1. The CDR3 spans 16 residues. Germline values: CDR1 SGHDT, CDR2 YYEEEE. CDR3 nucleotides: TGTGCCAGCAGCTTGGTCAGGGGGCCTAGCTCCTACGAGCGGTACTTC. Amino acids: CASSLVRGPSSYERYF.

Remarks on this clonotype: Possible read error: a much larger clone is one base away. The chain recombines TRBV7-9 with TRBJ2-5; 8 nucleotides line up with TRBD1. This CDR3 is 19 amino acids long. Looked up from germline, CDR1 is SEHNR and CDR2 is FQNEAQ (reference sequence). V was pared by 4 bases and J by 5 bases, with 21 bases of the junction left unmatched. CDR3 sequence: CASSSQFYRGYTTNETQYF. CDR3 nucleotide sequence: TGTGCCAGCAGCTCACAATTCTACAGGGGGTATACCACCAATGAGACCCAGTACTTC.

This clonotype was observed a few times. The chain employs TRBV12-3 or TRBV12-4 and TRBJ1-2; 7 bases align to TRBD1. The J segment lost 0 bases and the V segment lost 5 bases, leaving 6 bases of the junction unmatched. CDR3 size: 15 residues. CDR3 sequence reads: CASSKRDSTNYGYTF. The CDR3 DNA is TGTGCCAGCAGTAAAAGGGACAGTACTAACTATGGCTACACCTTC.

The rearrangement uses TRBV4-3 and TRBJ2-7; no clear D gene. CDR1 and CDR2 from the germline V gene are LGHNA and YSLEER. Trimming stripped 1 base from V and 9 bases from J, with 13 bases between. The CDR3 runs 13 residues. The CDR3 reads CASSQGTPEVQYF. In nucleotides, the CDR3 is TGCGCCAGCAGCCAAGGGACCCCAGAGGTGCAGTACTTC.

This clonotype has a count of ten or more. The genes are TRBV7-2 and TRBJ2-7, with unresolved D. Germline CDR1 reads SGHTA; CDR2 reads FQGNSA. The CDR3 has 14 residues. The V end lost 3 bases, the J end lost 3 bases, and 12 bases lay between the germline ends. This CDR3 reads CASSFGRTGYEQYF. In DNA form, the CDR3 reads TGTGCCAGCAGCTTCGGACGTACGGGCTACGAGCAGTACTTC.

This clonotype was counted a few times. The rearrangement joins TRBV6-2 or TRBV6-3 to TRBJ2-2, with 8 bases matching TRBD2. V was pared by 7 bases and J by 4 bases, with 14 bases of the junction left unmatched. Germline V lookup: CDR1 MNHEY, CDR2 SVGEGT. The CDR3 is 17 amino acids. The CDR3 spells CASKGESGLVSTGELFF. Written as DNA, the CDR3 is TGTGCCAGCAAGGGGGAGTCGGGACTAGTGAGCACCGGGGAGCTGTTTTTT.

This clonotype has at least ten counts. This rearrangement joins TRBV6-5 to TRBJ1-1; D is perhaps TRBD1 (5 bases). The CDR3 loop spans 14 amino acids. V was cut by 2 bases and J by 3 bases, with 10 bases left in between. Looked up from germline, CDR1 is MNHEY and CDR2 is SVGAGI. This chain's CDR3 is CASSYMGGDTEAFF. CDR3 bases: TGTGCCAGCAGTTACATGGGGGGGGACACTGAAGCTTTCTTT.

In its sample, this clonotype was seen many times. This sequence joins TRBV7-9 and TRBJ2-3; 9 positions agree with TRBD2. Trimming at V came to 3 bases and at J to 6 bases, leaving 13 bases not matched to a gene. The CDR3 covers 17 residues. From germline, CDR1 is SEHNR and CDR2 FQNEAQ (reference sequence). The CDR3 nucleotides are TGTGCCAGCAGCTTGAATGTAGCGGGAGAAATTTCGGATACGCAGTATTTT. This sequence encodes CASSLNVAGEISDTQYF.

The chain has TRBV6-2 or TRBV6-3 and TRBJ1-1; no definite D call. Between the trimmed V and J ends, which lost 5 bases and 6 bases, there was a span of 10 bases. Germline loops: CDR1 MNHEY, CDR2 SVGEGT. The CDR3 runs 12 residues. The CDR3 protein is CASSNPPPEAFF. For the CDR3, the DNA is TGTGCCAGCAGTAATCCCCCCCCTGAAGCTTTCTTT.

This clonotype was counted many times. The CDR3 loop reads CASRTGAGANVLTF. CDR3 DNA sequence: TGTGCCAGCCGAACAGGGGCTGGGGCCAACGTCCTGACTTTC. The J gene is TRBJ2-6, the V gene TRBV28, with 7 bases fitting TRBD1. Germline CDR1 reads MDHEN; CDR2 reads SYDVKM. This CDR3 has 14 residues. The junction had 3 bases not matched to a gene; V was cut back by 8 bases and J by 2 bases.

This clonotype has only a few counts. J is TRBJ1-3 and V is TRBV27; D is uncertain. Per the germline V gene, CDR1 is MNHEY and CDR2 is SMNVEV (reference sequence). This CDR3 is 11 amino acids long. V was trimmed by 8 bases and J by 4 bases, leaving 6 bases between them. CDR3 nucleotides: TGTGCCAGCGTATGGGGAAACACCATATATTTT. Translation gives CASVWGNTIYF.

This clonotype appeared a few times. The rearrangement links TRBV19 to TRBJ2-2; no firm D call. CDR1 and CDR2 (germline): LNHDA, SQIVND (reference sequence). V lost 7 bases and J lost 1, with 10 bases in between. This CDR3 spans 14 amino acids. CDR3 in amino acids: CASMSRRNTGELFF. Written as DNA, the CDR3 is TGTGCCAGTATGTCCAGGCGGAACACCGGGGAGCTGTTTTTT.